The entry that follows covers one TCR beta chain sequence. This sample was included in a study of cytomegalovirus exposure and HLA in healthy donors. PCR employed 60 Vbeta and 13 Jbeta primers. Sequencing used immunoSEQ multiplex PCR; TCRdb keeps in-frame clones, though not all of them. Its clone listing holds 200,000 to 250,000 clones. Germline V gene lookup returns CDR1 MDHEN and CDR2 SYDVKM. V lost 5 bases to trimming and J lost 4 bases, with 14 bases between them. The CDR3 loop spans 14 amino acids. This clonotype was sampled from a girl aged 2-9 years in good health and CMV-seropositive. The rearrangement links TRBV28 to TRBJ1-2; D perhaps matches TRBD1 (5 bases). The sequencing sample was made of PBMCs. This CDR3 is CASSRGGGGYGYTF. The DNA for the CDR3 is TGTGCCAGCAGTCGGGGGGGAGGCGGCTATGGCTACACCTTC.